This T cell receptor beta chain was identified during a study of cytomegalovirus exposure and HLA in healthy donors (dated by TCRdb to about 2017). In the study overall: In an earlier analysis of approximately 500 of the donors, 276 Gb of sequence data and 90 million to 120 million unique TCR beta sequences from about 190 million T cells were reported. Roughly 300 gigabases of sequencing data and tens of millions of unique TCR sequences were included in an early release covering about 600 HLA-typed donors. Among the roughly 400 genotyped donors, more than 70% belonged to the genetic ancestry cluster associated with self-reported Caucasian donors. The aim of the study was to test whether cataloging public T cell receptors could identify signatures of past pathogen exposure. The study profiled the T cell repertoires of about 720 subjects by immunosequencing and related them to cytomegalovirus serostatus. A separate validation cohort of some 130 different subjects was used in addition to the approximately 610-subject first cohort. The study combined high-throughput TCR immunosequencing, statistical association of individual TCRs with disease status, and machine learning to predict cytomegalovirus infection status. In a later analysis, previously published TCR beta repertoires from 666 donors were re-analyzed and high-resolution HLA genotyping was added so that TCR occurrence patterns could be studied. The later analysis used no new phenotypic data to find candidate immune exposures, relying instead on TCR beta sequences and their occurrence across donors. An earlier analysis of 450 to 750 of the donors used high-throughput TCR beta sequencing to judge whether each TCR beta V gene segment behaved as functional or pseudogenic. Donor age, sex, ethnicity and CMV serostatus were collected together with the repertoire data. In a later genetic analysis, genome-wide SNP genotypes for about 65% of the 666 donors were used, and that subset was treated as a discovery cohort. All discovery cohort repertoires had been generated using a single sequencing platform. HLA typing included class I and class II loci at four-digit resolution. Typing coverage differed by locus: A, B, C, DRB1 and DQB1 were typed in roughly 620-630 donors, DQA1 in about 510, DPA1 in around 610, and DPB1 in 450 to 480. Roughly five DR-DQ haplotypes were handled as single units for association and clustering, since linkage in the cohort was strong. Among about 410 genotyped donors of the cohort, an average of roughly 230,000 unique TCR beta nucleotide sequences was sequenced per donor, of which about 18% were non-productive. Overall study results and their limits: In a later analysis, most CMV-associated TCR beta chains were found to appear HLA-restricted, with HLA associations seemingly driven largely by CMV exposure. At a false discovery rate of 0.05, a later analysis linked 15,000 to 20,000 TCR beta sequences to specific HLA alleles. According to a later analysis, TCR association rates differed among HLA loci, with DRB1 alleles showing the most associated TCRs and HLA-C alleles showing the fewest. A total of 150 or so TCR beta chains were listed by the study as associated with cytomegalovirus. The authors suggested that the approach could potentially be generalized to other disease states and immunological phenotypes. Strong co-occurrence of HLA alleles, especially DR and DQ, made assigning TCR associations to individual alleles difficult. Because counts were too low, about 15 rarely observed V segments, including chromosome 9 orphons, were left out of the earlier analysis of 587 of the donors. The cohort was sequenced for TCR beta chains only, and without alpha or paired-chain data the features that could be detected were limited. Compared with equally common non-associated chains, HLA-associated TCR beta chains in a later analysis were more clonally expanded and had lower generation probabilities. A later genetic analysis associated a missense DCLRE1C variant with V-gene and J-gene trimming of TCR beta chains, and an independent cohort replicated the association. For the cohort, immune exposure information was limited to CMV serostatus. Linkage disequilibrium might explain the correlated functional status among segregating V segments, but an unknown experimental factor could not be excluded. Some IMGT-functional V segments, including TRBV6-2 and TRBV6-3, could not be told apart with the 87-base-pair reads, so those segments were excluded. The presence/absence analyses assumed that sequencing depth was roughly uniform across donors, and that assumption may not be true. HLA typing was unavailable for some donors at each locus, so association tests used only the typed subset. According to a later analysis, parvovirus B19, influenza, CMV and Epstein-Barr virus appeared linked to several top co-occurrence clusters. A cluster of highly shared sequence variants was judged likely to be a technical artifact of the sequencing pipeline. A later genetic analysis reported fewer N-insertions in productive TCRs among donors in an Asian-associated ancestry cluster than the approximately 700-donor mean. While some public TCRs were present in many individuals, most TCR sequences turned up only very rarely across donors. In an earlier analysis of 587 of the donors, most TCR beta V segments were observed in productive rearrangements about 87% or about 30% of the time, broadly matching IMGT annotations. The classifier was reported to diagnose cytomegalovirus status with high specificity and sensitivity in both the original and validation cohorts. A further reported finding was that TCR beta sequences accurately predicted the HLA-A and HLA-B alleles for most subjects in the first cohort. Three of the identified cytomegalovirus-associated TCR beta chains were confirmed in vitro to be specific for cytomegalovirus antigens.

Libraries were constructed by the immunoSEQ multiplex PCR assay. For the multiplex PCR, a mixture combining 60 forward primers for TCR Vbeta segments and 13 reverse primers for TCR Jbeta segments was used. Amplification of the CDR3 region of rearranged TCR beta genes was performed with a multiplex PCR assay on genomic DNA. The amplified TCR beta libraries were sequenced on the Illumina HiSeq System as 87-base-pair reads. Regarding the original processing steps: A later analysis counted some 74 million unique TCR beta chains across the 600 to 850 repertoires, and some 11 million of these chains were shared by at least two donors. Raw reads were error-corrected and collapsed into unique sequences by a nearest-neighbor algorithm in which closely related sequences were merged to remove PCR and sequencing errors. To assign V, D and J gene segments, CDR3 sequences were aligned to IMGT reference sequences. Each retained sequence needed at least a six-nucleotide match to both a V gene segment and a J gene segment. A rearrangement was called productive if the CDR3 had no stop codons and remained in frame with V and J, and every other rearrangement was called non-productive. CDR3 was defined according to IMGT convention as the region running from the second conserved V-encoded cysteine to the conserved J-encoded phenylalanine. Sequences without an unambiguous match to a single V gene segment were excluded from the earlier analysis of several hundred of the donors. In an earlier analysis of approximately 590 of the donors, a V segment was called functional when productive rearrangements were above 56.7%, and segregating when the standard deviation between donors exceeded 5%. A statistical classification framework was built for diagnosing cytomegalovirus status from the catalog of TCR beta chain sequences. In a later analysis, TCR nucleotide sequences were compared against IMGT/GENE-DB human TR gene sequences so that V and J genes could be assigned. A later analysis assigned CDR3 sequences and most-parsimonious VDJ recombination scenarios with the TCRdist pipeline. In a later analysis, each TCR beta chain was defined by its CDR3 amino acid sequence together with its V-gene family, and reads lacking a unique V-gene family were excluded. As a way to deal with suspected cross-contamination and a sequencing artifact, a later analysis dropped roughly 620 nucleotide sequences that were highly shared and had low generation probability. In a later analysis, a clonal expansion index was calculated for each public chain from normalized within-repertoire ranks of inferred template counts. Generation probabilities in a later analysis came from a VDJ recombination model fitted to out-of-frame rearrangements, and those results were checked against IGoR. A later analysis scored TCR-TCR, TCR-HLA and TCR-CMV co-occurrence with hypergeometric tests, applying a repertoire-size bias correction to TCR pairs. In a later analysis, false discovery rates were estimated by permuting HLA or CMV assignments 20 times. In a later analysis, co-occurring TCRs were grouped with DBSCAN, and TCRdist sequence similarity was added when clustering was performed within HLA-allele-positive subsets. Repertoires with fewer than 30,000 or more than 120,000 public chains were left out of co-occurrence clustering, as were four to six repertoires with anomalous nucleotide sharing. In its TCRdb copy, this immuneACCESS table keeps in-frame sequences only and misses some clones. Where compared with another copy, unresolved V genes explain less than half of these, and the others have no known cause. V and J calls plus clone size are reproduced from that table; the DNA served to infer D and trimming. In all, the sample holds roughly 110,000 clones, and roughly 87% of those were seen once. The ten largest clones represent 2% to 3% of the sample.

The cohort consisted of some 670 healthy bone marrow donors. At the time of sampling, every cohort member was nominally healthy, though immune exposures that went unrecorded were likely present. The donor tested CMV seropositive, placing the donor among the 290 or so seropositive members of the cohort. A peripheral blood sample was provided by each donor, and peripheral blood mononuclear cells were used for TCR beta sequencing. The Qiagen DNeasy Blood Extraction Kit was used to extract genomic DNA from the blood cell samples. Remarks on this clone: Its antigen specificity is not known. The sample holds no much larger clone one base away, and base qualities are not on file.

Trimming costs V 0 bases and J 5 bases, and their ends lie 11 bases apart. From its cysteine to its phenylalanine, the CDR3 spans 15 amino acids. CDR3 DNA only is kept here, 45 bases in frame from base 1. The germline V gene specifies MGHRA as CDR1 and YSYEKL as CDR2. The receptor chain draws on TRBV4-1 and TRBJ1-5, with a weak D call of TRBD1 (6 bases match). This TCR was sampled from a man aged 30-40 years in good health and CMV-seropositive. What was sequenced was PBMCs. The DNA reads TGCGCCAGCAGCCAAGATAAGGCAGGGGATCAGCCCCAGCATTTT. Translation gives CASSQDKAGDQPQHF.